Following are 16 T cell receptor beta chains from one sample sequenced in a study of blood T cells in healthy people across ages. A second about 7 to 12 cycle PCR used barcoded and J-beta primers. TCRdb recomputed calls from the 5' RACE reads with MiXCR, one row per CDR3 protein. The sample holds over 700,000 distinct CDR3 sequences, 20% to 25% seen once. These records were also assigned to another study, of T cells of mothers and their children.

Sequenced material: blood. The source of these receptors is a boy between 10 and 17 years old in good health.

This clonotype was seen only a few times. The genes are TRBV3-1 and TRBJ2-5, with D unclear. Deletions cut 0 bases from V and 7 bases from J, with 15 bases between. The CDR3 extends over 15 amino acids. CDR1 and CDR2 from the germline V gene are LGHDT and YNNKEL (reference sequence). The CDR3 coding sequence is TGTGCCAGCAGCCAAGATCTGGGTCACCTAGGGACCCAGTACTTC. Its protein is CASSQDLGHLGTQYF.

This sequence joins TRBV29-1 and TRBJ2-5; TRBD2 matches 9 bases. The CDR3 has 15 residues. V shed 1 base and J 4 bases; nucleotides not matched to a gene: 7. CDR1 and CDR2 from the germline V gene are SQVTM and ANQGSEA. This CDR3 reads CSVEAGTSFGETQYF. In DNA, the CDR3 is TGCAGCGTTGAAGCTGGGACTAGCTTTGGAGAGACCCAGTACTTC.

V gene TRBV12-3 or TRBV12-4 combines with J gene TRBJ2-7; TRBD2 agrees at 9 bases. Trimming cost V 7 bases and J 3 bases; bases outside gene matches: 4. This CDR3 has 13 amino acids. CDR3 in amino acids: CASTLSGSYEQYF. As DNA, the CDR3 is TGTGCCAGCACACTTAGCGGGAGCTACGAGCAGTACTTC.

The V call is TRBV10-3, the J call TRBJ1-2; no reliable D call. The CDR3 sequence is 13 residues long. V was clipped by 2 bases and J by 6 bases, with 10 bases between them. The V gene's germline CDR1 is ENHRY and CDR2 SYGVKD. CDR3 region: CAISEGKANGYTF. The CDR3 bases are TGTGCCATCAGTGAGGGGAAGGCTAATGGCTACACCTTC.

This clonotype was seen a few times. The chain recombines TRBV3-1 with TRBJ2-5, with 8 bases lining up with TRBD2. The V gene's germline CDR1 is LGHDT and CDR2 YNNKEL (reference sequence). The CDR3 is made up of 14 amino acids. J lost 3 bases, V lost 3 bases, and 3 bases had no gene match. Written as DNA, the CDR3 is TGTGCCAGCAGCCACGAACTAGCGGAAGAGACCCAGTACTTC. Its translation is CASSHELAEETQYF.

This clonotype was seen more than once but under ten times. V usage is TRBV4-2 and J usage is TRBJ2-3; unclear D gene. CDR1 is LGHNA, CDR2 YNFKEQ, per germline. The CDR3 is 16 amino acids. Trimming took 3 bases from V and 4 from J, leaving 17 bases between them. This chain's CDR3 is CASSQDPDLVSDTQYF. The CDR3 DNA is TGTGCCAGCAGCCAGGATCCGGACCTCGTTTCAGATACGCAGTATTTT.

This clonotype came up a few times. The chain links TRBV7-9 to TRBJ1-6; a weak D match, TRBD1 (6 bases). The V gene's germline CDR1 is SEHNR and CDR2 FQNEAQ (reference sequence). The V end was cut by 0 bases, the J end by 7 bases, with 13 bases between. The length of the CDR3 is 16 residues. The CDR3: CASSLAGGAVNSPLHF. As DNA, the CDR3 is TGTGCCAGCAGCTTAGCCGGGGGGGCTGTAAATTCACCCCTCCACTTT. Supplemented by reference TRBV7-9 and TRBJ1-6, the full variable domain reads DTGVSQNPRHKITKRGQNVTFRCDPISEHNRLYWYRQTLGQGPEFLTYFQNEAQLEKSRLLSDRFSAERPKGSFSTLEIQRTEQGDSAMYLCASSLAGGAVNSPLHFGNGTRLTVT.

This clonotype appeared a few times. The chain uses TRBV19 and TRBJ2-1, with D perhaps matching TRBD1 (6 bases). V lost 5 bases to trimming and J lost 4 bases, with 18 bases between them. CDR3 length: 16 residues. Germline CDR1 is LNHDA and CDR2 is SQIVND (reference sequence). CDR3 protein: CASSASPWQGYNEQFF. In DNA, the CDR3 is TGTGCCAGTAGTGCCTCCCCTTGGCAGGGGTACAATGAGCAGTTCTTC.

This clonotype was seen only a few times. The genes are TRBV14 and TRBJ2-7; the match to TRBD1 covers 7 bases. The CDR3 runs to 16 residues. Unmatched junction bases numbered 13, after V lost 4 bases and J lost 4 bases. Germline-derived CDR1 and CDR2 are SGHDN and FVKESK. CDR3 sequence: CASSRAMDRFEYEQYF. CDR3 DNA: TGTGCCAGCAGCCGCGCCATGGACAGGTTCGAATACGAGCAGTACTTC.

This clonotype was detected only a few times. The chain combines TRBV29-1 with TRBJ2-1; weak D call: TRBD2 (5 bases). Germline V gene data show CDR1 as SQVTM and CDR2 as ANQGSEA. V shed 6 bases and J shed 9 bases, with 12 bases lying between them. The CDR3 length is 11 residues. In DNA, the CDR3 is TGCAGCGTCGAGGGAGAAGGTGAGCAGTTCTTC. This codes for CSVEGEGEQFF.

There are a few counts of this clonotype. The DNA for the CDR3 is TGTGCCAGCAGTTTCGCACTAGCGGCATACGAGCAGTACTTC. Translating gives CASSFALAAYEQYF. This rearrangement joins TRBV12-3 or TRBV12-4 to TRBJ2-7, with 8 bases fitting TRBD2. The CDR3 covers 14 residues. The J segment lost 4 bases and the V segment lost 3 bases, leaving 5 bases of the junction unmatched.

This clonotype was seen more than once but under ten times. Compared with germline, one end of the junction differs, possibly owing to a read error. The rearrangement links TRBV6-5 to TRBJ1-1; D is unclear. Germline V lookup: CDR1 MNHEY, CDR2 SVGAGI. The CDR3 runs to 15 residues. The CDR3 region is CASSYSEAGYTEAFF. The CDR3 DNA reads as TGTGCCAGCAGTTACTCGGAAGCGGGCTACACTGAAGCCTTCTTT.

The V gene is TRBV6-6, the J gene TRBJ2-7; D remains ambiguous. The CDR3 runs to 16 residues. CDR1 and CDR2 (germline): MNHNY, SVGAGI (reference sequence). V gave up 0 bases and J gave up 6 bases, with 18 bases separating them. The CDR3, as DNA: TGTGCCAGCAGTTACTCGATCGGCCAGATGGTCGGCGAGCAGTACTTC. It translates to CASSYSIGQMVGEQYF.

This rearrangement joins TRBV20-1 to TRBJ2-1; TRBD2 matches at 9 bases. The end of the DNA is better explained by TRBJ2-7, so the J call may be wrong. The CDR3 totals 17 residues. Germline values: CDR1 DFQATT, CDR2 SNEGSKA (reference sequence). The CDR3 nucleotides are TGCAGTGCCAGCCGGCTAGCGGGACCCAACGCGGGCTACGAGCAGTACTTC. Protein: CSASRLAGPNAGYEQYF.

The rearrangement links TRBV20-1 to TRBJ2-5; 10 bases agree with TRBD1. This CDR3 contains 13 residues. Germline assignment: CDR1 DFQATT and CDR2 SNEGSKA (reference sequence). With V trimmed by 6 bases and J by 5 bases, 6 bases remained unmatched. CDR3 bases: TGCAGTGCCTCCGGGACAGGGGTTGAGACCCAGTACTTC. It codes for CSASGTGVETQYF.

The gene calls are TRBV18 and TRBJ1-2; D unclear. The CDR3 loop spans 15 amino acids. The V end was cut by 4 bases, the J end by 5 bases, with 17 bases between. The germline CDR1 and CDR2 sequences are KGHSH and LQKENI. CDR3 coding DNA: TGTGCCAGCTCACGACCAGAGGGTAATCGGTATGGCTACACCTTC. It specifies CASSRPEGNRYGYTF.